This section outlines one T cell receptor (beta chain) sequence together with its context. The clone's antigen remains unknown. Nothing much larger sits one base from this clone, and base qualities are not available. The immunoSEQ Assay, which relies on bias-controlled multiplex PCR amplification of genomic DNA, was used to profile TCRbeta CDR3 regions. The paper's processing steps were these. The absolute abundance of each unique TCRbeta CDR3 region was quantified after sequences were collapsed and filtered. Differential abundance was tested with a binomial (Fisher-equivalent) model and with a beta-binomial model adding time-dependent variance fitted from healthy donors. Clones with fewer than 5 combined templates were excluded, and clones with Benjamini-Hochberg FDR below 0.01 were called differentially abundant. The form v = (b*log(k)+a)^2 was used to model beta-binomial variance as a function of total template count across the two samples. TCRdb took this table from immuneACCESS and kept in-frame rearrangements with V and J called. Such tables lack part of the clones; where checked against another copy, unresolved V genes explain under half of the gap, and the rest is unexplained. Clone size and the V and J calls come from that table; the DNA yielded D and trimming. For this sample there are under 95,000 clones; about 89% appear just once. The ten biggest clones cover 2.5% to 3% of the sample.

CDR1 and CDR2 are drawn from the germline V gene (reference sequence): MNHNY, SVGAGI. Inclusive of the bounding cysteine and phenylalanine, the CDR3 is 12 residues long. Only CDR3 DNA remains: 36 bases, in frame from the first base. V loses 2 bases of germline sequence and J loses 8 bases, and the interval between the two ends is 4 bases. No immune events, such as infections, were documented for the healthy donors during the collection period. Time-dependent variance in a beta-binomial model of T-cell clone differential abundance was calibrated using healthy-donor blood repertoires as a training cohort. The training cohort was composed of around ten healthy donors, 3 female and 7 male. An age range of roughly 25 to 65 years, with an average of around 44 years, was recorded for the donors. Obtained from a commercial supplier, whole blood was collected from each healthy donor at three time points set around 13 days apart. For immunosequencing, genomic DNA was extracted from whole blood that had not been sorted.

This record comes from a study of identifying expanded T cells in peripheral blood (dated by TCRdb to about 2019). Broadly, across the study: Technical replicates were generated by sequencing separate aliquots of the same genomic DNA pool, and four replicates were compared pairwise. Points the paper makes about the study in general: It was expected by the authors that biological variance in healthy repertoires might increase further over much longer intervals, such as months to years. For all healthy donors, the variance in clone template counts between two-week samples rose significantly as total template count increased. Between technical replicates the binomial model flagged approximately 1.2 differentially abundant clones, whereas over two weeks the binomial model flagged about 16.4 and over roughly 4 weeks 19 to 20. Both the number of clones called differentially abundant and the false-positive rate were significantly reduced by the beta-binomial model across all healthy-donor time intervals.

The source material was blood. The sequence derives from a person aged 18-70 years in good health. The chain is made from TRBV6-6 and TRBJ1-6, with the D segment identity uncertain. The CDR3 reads CASSYRDSPLHF. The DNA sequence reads TGTGCCAGCAGTTACAGGGATTCACCCCTCCACTTT.